Each of the 4 T cell receptor beta chains below was sequenced from the same sample in a study of blood T cell repertoires in COVID-19. Clones were sequenced by immunoSEQ multiplex PCR, and TCRdb holds only the in-frame ones, with some missing. The table lists about 120,000 clones, roughly four fifths of them singletons. Sequenced material: peripheral blood. The origin of the receptors is a man between 65 and 85 years old with acute or convalescent COVID-19.

The chain recombines TRBV5-4 with TRBJ1-2, with TRBD1 matching over 7 bases. Losses at the gene ends were 4 bases for V and 2 bases for J; bases not matched to a gene: 5. This CDR3 is built from 14 residues. In germline, CDR1 is SGHNT, CDR2 YYREEE (reference sequence). CDR3 sequence reads: CASSPAGQNYGYTF. DNA of the CDR3: TGTGCCAGCAGCCCTGCGGGACAGAACTATGGCTACACCTTC. Full variable domain (remainder filled in from reference TRBV5-4 and TRBJ1-2): ETGVTQSPTHLIKTRGQQVTLRCSSQSGHNTVSWYQQALGQGPQFIFQYYREEENGRGNFPPRFSGLQFPNYSSELNVNALELDDSALYLCASSPAGQNYGYTFGSGTRLTVV.

The chain combines TRBV5-1 with TRBJ1-4; tentatively, D is TRBD1 (6 bases). V lost 5 bases and J 6 bases, leaving 23 bases between the germline ends. Germline V gene lookup returns CDR1 SGHRS and CDR2 YFSETQ. This CDR3 contains 17 residues. The CDR3 protein is CASREGTGGALYEKLFF. The CDR3 bases are TGCGCCAGCAGAGAGGGTACCGGGGGGGCGCTTTATGAAAAACTGTTTTTT.

The chain is built from TRBV4-1 and TRBJ1-2; D not certain. In germline, CDR1 is MGHRA, CDR2 YSYEKL. V gave up 0 bases and J gave up 4 bases, with 15 bases separating them. This CDR3 contains 16 residues. CDR3 in amino acids: CASSQDTAAQRYGYTF. The CDR3 bases are TGCGCCAGCAGCCAAGACACCGCCGCGCAACGCTATGGCTACACCTTC.

This rearrangement joins TRBV7-8 to TRBJ1-2; 9 bases are shared with TRBD1. V lost 4 bases to trimming and J lost 7 bases; unmatched junction nucleotides: 7. The germline gives CDR1 SGHVS, CDR2 FQNEAQ. This CDR3 has 14 amino acids. The CDR3 bases are TGTGCCAGCAGCTCCAATACGGACAGGGGTGGCTACACCTTC. It codes for CASSSNTDRGGYTF.